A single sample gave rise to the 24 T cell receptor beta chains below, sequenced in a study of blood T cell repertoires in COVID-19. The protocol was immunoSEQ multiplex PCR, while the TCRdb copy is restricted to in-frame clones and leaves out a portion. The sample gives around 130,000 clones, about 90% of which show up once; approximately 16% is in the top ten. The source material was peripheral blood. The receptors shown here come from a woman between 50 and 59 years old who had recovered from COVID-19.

The CDR3 protein is CASSPTVGNTIYF. CDR3 DNA: TGTGCCAGCAGTCCAACAGTAGGAAACACCATATATTTT. The chain combines TRBV12-3 or TRBV12-4 with TRBJ1-3, with D uncertain. The CDR3 loop spans 13 amino acids. V lost 5 bases and J lost 4, with 9 bases in between.

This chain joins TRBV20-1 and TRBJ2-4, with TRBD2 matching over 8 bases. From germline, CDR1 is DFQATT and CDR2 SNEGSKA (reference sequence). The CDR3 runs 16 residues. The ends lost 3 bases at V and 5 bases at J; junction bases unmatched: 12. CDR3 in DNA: TGCAGTGCTAGTGATTATGCGGGGGGCGGCGAAAACATTCAGTACTTC. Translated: CSASDYAGGGENIQYF.

This chain's CDR3 is CASSPTKTSGRGELFF. DNA for the CDR3: TGCGCCAGCAGCCCTACTAAGACTAGCGGGCGGGGGGAGCTGTTTTTT. This chain links TRBV4-1 with TRBJ2-2; 10 bases are a match to TRBD2. Per the germline V gene, CDR1 is MGHRA and CDR2 is YSYEKL. CDR3 size: 16 residues. J gave up 8 bases and V 4 bases, and 10 bases lay outside the gene matches.

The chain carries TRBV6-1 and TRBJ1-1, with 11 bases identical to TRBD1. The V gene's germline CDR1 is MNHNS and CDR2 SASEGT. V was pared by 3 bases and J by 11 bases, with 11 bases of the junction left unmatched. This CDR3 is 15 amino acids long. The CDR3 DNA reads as TGTGCCAGCAGTGACCCCGGGACAGGGGGTCGGGGGGCTTTCTTT. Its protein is CASSDPGTGGRGAFF.

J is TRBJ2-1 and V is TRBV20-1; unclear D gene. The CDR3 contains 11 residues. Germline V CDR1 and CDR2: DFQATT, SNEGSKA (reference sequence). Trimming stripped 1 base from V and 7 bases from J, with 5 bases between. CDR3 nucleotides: TGCAGTGCTAGAGGTCGTAATGAGCAGTTCTTC. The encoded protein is CSARGRNEQFF.

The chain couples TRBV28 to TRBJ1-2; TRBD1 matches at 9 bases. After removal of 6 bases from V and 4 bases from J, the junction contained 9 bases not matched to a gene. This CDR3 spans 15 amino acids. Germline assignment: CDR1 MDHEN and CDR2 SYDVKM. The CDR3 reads CASSLIGTGSYGYTF. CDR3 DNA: TGTGCCAGCAGCCTAATAGGGACAGGGTCCTATGGCTACACCTTC.

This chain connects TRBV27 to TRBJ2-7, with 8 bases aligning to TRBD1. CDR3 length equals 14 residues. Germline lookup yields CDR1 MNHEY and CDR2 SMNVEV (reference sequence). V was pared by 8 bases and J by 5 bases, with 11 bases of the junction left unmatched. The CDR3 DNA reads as TGTGCCAGCTCGACGAGATCGGGACAGGACGAGCAGTACTTC. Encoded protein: CASSTRSGQDEQYF.

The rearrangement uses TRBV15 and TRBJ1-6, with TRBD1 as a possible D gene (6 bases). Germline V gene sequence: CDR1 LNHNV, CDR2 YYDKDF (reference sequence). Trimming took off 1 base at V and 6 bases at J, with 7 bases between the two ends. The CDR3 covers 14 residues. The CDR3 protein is CATSRGTVNSPLHF. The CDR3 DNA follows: TGTGCCACCAGCAGAGGGACAGTTAATTCACCCCTCCACTTT.

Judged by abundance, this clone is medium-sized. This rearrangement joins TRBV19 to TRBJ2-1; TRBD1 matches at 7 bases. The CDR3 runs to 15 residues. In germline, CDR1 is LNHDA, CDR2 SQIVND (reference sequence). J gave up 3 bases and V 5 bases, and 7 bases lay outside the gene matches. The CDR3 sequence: CASSLGQAIYNEQFF. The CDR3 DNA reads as TGTGCCAGTAGTCTCGGACAGGCAATCTACAATGAGCAGTTCTTC.

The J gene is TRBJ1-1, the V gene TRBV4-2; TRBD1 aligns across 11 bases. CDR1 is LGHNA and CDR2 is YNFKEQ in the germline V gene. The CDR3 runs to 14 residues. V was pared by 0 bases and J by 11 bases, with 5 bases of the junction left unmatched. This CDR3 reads CASSQDRTGGMAFF. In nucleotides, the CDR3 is TGTGCCAGCAGCCAAGATAGGACAGGGGGCATGGCTTTCTTT.

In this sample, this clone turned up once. CDR3 amino acids: CASSVGGVSNQPQHF. The CDR3 DNA follows: TGTGCCAGCAGCGTAGGAGGAGTTAGCAATCAGCCCCAGCATTTT. This chain links TRBV9 with TRBJ1-5; D ambiguous. The CDR3 loop spans 15 amino acids. Germline V gene sequence: CDR1 SGDLS, CDR2 YYNGEE. The V and J ends lost 0 bases and 0 bases respectively, with 7 bases between them.

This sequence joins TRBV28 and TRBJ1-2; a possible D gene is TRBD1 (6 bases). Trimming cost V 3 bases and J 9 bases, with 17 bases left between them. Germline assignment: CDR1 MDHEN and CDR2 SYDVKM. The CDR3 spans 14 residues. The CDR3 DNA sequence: TGTGCCAGCAGTTTGCTAGTCAACAGGGATCGCTACACCTTC. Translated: CASSLLVNRDRYTF.

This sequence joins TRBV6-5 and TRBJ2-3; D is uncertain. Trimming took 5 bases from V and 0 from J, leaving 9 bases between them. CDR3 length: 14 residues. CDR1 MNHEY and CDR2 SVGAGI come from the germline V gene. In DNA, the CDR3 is TGTGCCAGCAGTACGACAACTAGCACAGATACGCAGTATTTT. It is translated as CASSTTTSTDTQYF.

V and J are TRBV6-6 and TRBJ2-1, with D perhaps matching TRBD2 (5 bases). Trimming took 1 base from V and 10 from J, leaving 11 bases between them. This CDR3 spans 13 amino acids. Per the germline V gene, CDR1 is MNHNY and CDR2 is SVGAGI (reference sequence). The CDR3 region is CASSYYSSGEQFF. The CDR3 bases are TGTGCCAGCAGTTACTATTCCAGCGGAGAGCAGTTCTTC.

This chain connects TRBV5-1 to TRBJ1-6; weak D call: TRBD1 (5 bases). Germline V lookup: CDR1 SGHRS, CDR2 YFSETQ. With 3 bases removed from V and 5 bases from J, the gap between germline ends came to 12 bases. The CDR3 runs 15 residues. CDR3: CASSSSTANNSPLHF. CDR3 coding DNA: TGCGCCAGCAGCTCGTCGACAGCTAATAATTCACCCCTCCACTTT. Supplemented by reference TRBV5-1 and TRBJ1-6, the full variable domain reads KAGVTQTPRYLIKTRGQQVTLSCSPISGHRSVSWYQQTPGQGLQFLFEYFSETQRNKGNFPGRFSGRQFSNSRSEMNVSTLELGDSALYLCASSSSTANNSPLHFGNGTRLTVT.

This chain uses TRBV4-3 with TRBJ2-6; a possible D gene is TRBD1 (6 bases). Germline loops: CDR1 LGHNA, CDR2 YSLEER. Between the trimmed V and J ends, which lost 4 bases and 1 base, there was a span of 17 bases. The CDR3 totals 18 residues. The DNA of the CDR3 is TGCGCCAGCAGCCCCGAGACAGGTCCTAGGTCTGGGGCCAACGTCCTGACTTTC. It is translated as CASSPETGPRSGANVLTF.

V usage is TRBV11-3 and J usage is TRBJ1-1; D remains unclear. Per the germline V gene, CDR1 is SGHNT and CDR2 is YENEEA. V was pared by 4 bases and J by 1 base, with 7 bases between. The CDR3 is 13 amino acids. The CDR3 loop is CASSSAENTEAFF. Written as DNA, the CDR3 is TGTGCCAGCAGCTCCGCGGAGAACACTGAAGCTTTCTTT.

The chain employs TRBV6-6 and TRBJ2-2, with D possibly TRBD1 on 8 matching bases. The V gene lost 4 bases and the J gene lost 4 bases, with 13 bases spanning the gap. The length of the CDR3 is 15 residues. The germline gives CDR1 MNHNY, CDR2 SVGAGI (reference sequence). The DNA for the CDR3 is TGTGCCAGCAGTTTCAACAGGGGGGGCACCGGGGAGCTGTTTTTT. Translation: CASSFNRGGTGELFF.

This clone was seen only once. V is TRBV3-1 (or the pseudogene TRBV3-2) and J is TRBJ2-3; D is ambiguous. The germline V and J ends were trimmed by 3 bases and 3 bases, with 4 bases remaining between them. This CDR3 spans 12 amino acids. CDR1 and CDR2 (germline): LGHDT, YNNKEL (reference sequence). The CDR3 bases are TGTGCCAGCAGCCACATTACAGATACGCAGTATTTT. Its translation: CASSHITDTQYF.

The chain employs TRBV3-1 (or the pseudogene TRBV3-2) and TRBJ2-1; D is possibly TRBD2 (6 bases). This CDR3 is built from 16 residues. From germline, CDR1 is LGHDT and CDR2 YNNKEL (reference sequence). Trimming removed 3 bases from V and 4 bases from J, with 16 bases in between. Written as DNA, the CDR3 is TGTGCCAGCAGCCAGGATGCGGGAATTATGTACAATGAGCAGTTCTTC. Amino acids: CASSQDAGIMYNEQFF.

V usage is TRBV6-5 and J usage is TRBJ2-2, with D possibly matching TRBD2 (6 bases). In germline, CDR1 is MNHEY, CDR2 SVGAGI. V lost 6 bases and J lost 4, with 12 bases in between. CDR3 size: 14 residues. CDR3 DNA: TGTGCCAGCAGGAGACTAGTGGGCACCGGGGAGCTGTTTTTT. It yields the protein CASRRLVGTGELFF.

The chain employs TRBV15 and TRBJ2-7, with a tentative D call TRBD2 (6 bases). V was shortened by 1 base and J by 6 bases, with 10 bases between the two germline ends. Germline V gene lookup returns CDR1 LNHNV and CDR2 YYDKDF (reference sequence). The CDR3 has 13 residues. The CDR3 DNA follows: TGTGCCACCAGCAGAGTTGGGGGGACCGAGCAGTACTTC. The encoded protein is CATSRVGGTEQYF.

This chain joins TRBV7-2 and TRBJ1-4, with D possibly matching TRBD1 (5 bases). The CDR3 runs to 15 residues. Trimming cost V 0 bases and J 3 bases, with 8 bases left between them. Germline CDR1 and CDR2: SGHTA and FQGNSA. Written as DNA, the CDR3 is TGTGCCAGCAGCTTAGCGGGGGGGGCTAATGAAAAACTGTTTTTT. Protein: CASSLAGGANEKLFF.

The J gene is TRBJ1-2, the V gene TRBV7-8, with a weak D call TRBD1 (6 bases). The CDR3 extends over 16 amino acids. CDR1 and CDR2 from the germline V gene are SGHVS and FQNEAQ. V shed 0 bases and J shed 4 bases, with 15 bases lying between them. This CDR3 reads CASSLASGQKAYGYTF. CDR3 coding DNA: TGTGCCAGCAGCTTAGCCTCAGGACAGAAGGCCTATGGCTACACCTTC.